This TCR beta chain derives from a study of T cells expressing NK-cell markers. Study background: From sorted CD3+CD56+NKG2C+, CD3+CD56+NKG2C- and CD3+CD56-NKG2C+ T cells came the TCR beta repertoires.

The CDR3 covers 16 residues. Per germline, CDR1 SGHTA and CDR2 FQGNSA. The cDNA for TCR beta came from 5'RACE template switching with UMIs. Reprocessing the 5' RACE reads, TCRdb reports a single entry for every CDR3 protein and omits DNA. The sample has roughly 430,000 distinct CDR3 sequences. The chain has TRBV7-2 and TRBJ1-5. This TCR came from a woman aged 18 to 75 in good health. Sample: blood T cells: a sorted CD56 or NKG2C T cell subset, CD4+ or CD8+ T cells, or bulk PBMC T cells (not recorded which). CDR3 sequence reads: CASSLVAGQTNQPQHF.